The next 21 T cell receptor beta chains were all read from a single sample in a study of cytotoxic CD8 clonotypes in ibrutinib-treated CLL. Method: immunoSEQ multiplex PCR; TCRdb's copy keeps in-frame clones and lacks some. Of 60,000 to 95,000 clones in the sample, 83% were seen once. The sample in question was PBMCs, obtained after 24 months of ibrutinib treatment. These receptors all come from a human donor with chronic lymphocytic leukemia.

The chain joins TRBV30 to TRBJ2-3, with a possible D match to TRBD1 (5 bases). Germline V gene data show CDR1 as GTSNPN and CDR2 as SVGIG (reference sequence). The CDR3 contains 15 residues. V was shortened by 2 bases and J by 4 bases, with 16 bases between the two germline ends. The CDR3 is CAWSHGAGRADTQYF. As DNA, the CDR3 is TGTGCCTGGAGTCATGGGGCAGGGCGAGCAGATACGCAGTATTTT.

The gene calls are TRBV5-1 and TRBJ2-3, with D uncertain. Germline values: CDR1 SGHRS, CDR2 YFSETQ. The V gene lost 1 base and the J gene lost 0 bases, with 9 bases spanning the gap. The CDR3 sequence is 15 residues long. The CDR3 loop reads CASSLLDPSTDTQYF. The CDR3 DNA is TGCGCCAGCAGCTTGTTGGACCCGAGCACAGATACGCAGTATTTT.

The chain links TRBV18 to TRBJ2-3; D is tentatively TRBD1 or TRBD2 (6 bases each). CDR1 and CDR2 from the germline V gene are KGHSH and LQKENI. There are 14 residues in the CDR3. V was clipped by 4 bases and J by 6 bases, with 14 bases between them. The CDR3 spells CASSLSTGGDTQYF. Here the CDR3 DNA reads TGTGCCAGCTCACTCTCGACAGGAGGGGATACGCAGTATTTT.

The chain has TRBV9 and TRBJ2-3, with D unclear. CDR3 length: 14 amino acids. Germline lookup yields CDR1 SGDLS and CDR2 YYNGEE. Trimming took off 3 bases at V and 0 bases at J, with 8 bases between the two ends. The CDR3 nucleotides are TGTGCCAGCAGCGCGGTTAAGAGCACAGATACGCAGTATTTT. It encodes CASSAVKSTDTQYF.

The CDR3 DNA sequence: TGTGCCAGCAGCTTAGCGCGGGGTCCGACAGATACGCAGTATTTT. Protein sequence: CASSLARGPTDTQYF. The V and J genes are TRBV7-9 and TRBJ2-3; the D gene is possibly TRBD2 (6 bases). CDR3 length equals 15 residues. Germline V CDR1 and CDR2: SEHNR, FQNEAQ (reference sequence). Trimming shortened V by 0 bases and J by 3 bases, and 10 bases separated the two germline ends.

To note about this clone: Other DNA sequences from this sample encode an identical CDR3 as well. The rearrangement joins TRBV30 to TRBJ2-7; D may be TRBD1 (6 bases). The germline gives CDR1 GTSNPN, CDR2 SVGIG (reference sequence). The CDR3 length is 14 residues. Trimming stripped 0 bases from V and 0 bases from J, with 9 bases between. DNA of the CDR3: TGTGCCTGGAGTGTAAAAGGGGGCTCCTACGAGCAGTACTTC. Residues: CAWSVKGGSYEQYF. Complete variable domain (other parts from reference TRBV30 and TRBJ2-7): SQTIHQWPATLVQPVGSPLSLECTVEGTSNPNLYWYRQAAGRGLQLLFYSVGIGQISSEVPQNLSASRPQDRQFILSSKKLLLSDSGFYLCAWSVKGGSYEQYFGPGTRLTVT.

This chain connects TRBV5-1 to TRBJ1-1; 8 nucleotides match TRBD1. CDR3 length: 14 residues. Germline V lookup: CDR1 SGHRS, CDR2 YFSETQ. The junction had 6 bases not matched to a gene; V was cut back by 3 bases and J by 5 bases. The CDR3: CASSWTGRGTEAFF. The CDR3 DNA sequence: TGCGCCAGCAGCTGGACAGGGCGGGGGACTGAAGCTTTCTTT.

The rearrangement uses TRBV5-1 and TRBJ2-5, with TRBD2 matching 12 bases. The germline V gene has CDR1 SGHRS and CDR2 YFSETQ. The CDR3 is made up of 15 amino acids. The ends lost 6 bases at V and 3 bases at J; junction bases unmatched: 6. CDR3 loop: CASTPSGRAEETQYF. In nucleotides, the CDR3 is TGCGCCAGCACCCCTAGCGGGAGGGCCGAAGAGACCCAGTACTTC. The full variable domain, completed using reference TRBV5-1 and TRBJ2-5, is KAGVTQTPRYLIKTRGQQVTLSCSPISGHRSVSWYQQTPGQGLQFLFEYFSETQRNKGNFPGRFSGRQFSNSRSEMNVSTLELGDSALYLCASTPSGRAEETQYFGPGTRLLVL.

The count of this clone is one. V and J are TRBV28 and TRBJ1-4, with TRBD1 identical over 7 bases. The CDR3 runs 14 residues. The germline CDR1 and CDR2 sequences are MDHEN and SYDVKM. V shed 3 bases, J shed 10 bases, and the junction held 8 bases outside the gene matches. CDR3 nucleotides: TGTGCCAGCAGTTTGGCCCAGGGGGGGGCAAAACTGTTTTTT. This sequence encodes CASSLAQGGAKLFF.

CDR3 sequence (DNA): TGTGCCAGCAGTTTATCGGGGACAGCGAACACTGAAGCTTTCTTT. It encodes CASSLSGTANTEAFF. The chain has TRBV27 and TRBJ1-1; 7 nucleotides line up with TRBD1. Germline V gives CDR1 MNHEY, CDR2 SMNVEV (reference sequence). The CDR3 sequence is 15 residues long. V lost 0 bases to trimming and J lost 1 base; unmatched junction nucleotides: 2.

For this clone: Other DNA sequences in this specimen translate into the identical CDR3. The chain has TRBV5-1 and TRBJ2-3; D is perhaps TRBD2 (5 bases). The CDR3 loop spans 14 amino acids. Trimming cost V 4 bases and J 0 bases, with 9 bases left between them. CDR1 SGHRS and CDR2 YFSETQ come from the germline V gene. The CDR3 region is CASSRDHSTDTQYF. The CDR3 DNA is TGCGCCAGCAGCCGGGATCATAGCACAGATACGCAGTATTTT.

V is TRBV2 and J is TRBJ2-7, with TRBD1 matching over 7 bases. The J segment lost 0 bases and the V segment lost 9 bases, leaving 8 bases of the junction unmatched. CDR3 length: 14 amino acids. CDR1 and CDR2 from the germline V gene are SNHLY and FYNNEI. The CDR3 bases are TGTGCCAGTTCCGACAGGGCTAGCTCCTACGAGCAGTACTTC. Translating it yields CASSDRASSYEQYF.

Here the CDR3 DNA reads TGCGCCAGCAGCTTGTCCCAGGGGGCTCATGAAAAACTGTTTTTT. Translation: CASSLSQGAHEKLFF. The V call is TRBV5-1, the J call TRBJ1-4; the match to TRBD1 covers 8 bases. J gave up 6 bases and V 1 base, and 5 bases lay outside the gene matches. This CDR3 has 15 residues. Germline assignment: CDR1 SGHRS and CDR2 YFSETQ.

This chain's CDR3 is CASSPWRPWNEQFF. CDR3 nucleotide sequence: TGTGCCAGCAGCCCCTGGAGGCCCTGGAATGAGCAGTTCTTC. V and J are TRBV7-2 and TRBJ2-1, with a weak D call TRBD2 (5 bases). The CDR3 extends over 14 amino acids. Trimming cost V 5 bases and J 7 bases, with 15 bases left between them. From germline, CDR1 is SGHTA and CDR2 FQGNSA.

CDR3 residues: CATSRVGTQITQYF. CDR3 DNA: TGTGCCACCAGCAGAGTGGGCACACAAATAACGCAGTATTTT. The V call is TRBV15, the J call TRBJ2-3; D is unresolved. Germline values: CDR1 LNHNV, CDR2 YYDKDF (reference sequence). CDR3 size: 14 residues. V shed 1 base and J shed 9 bases, with 14 bases lying between them.

The CDR3 region has the DNA TGTGCCAGCAGCCAGCTAGCGGGCCACTCTGGGGCCAACGTCCTGACTTTC. It specifies CASSQLAGHSGANVLTF. The rearrangement uses TRBV14 and TRBJ2-6, with TRBD2 matching over 8 bases. V lost 3 bases, J lost 0 bases, and 4 bases stayed unmatched. This CDR3 spans 17 amino acids. Germline assignment: CDR1 SGHDN and CDR2 FVKESK.

The chain uses TRBV5-1 and TRBJ2-7, with TRBD1 as a possible D gene (6 bases). Deletions cut 1 base from V and 4 bases from J, with 21 bases between. The CDR3 contains 17 residues. Germline assignment: CDR1 SGHRS and CDR2 YFSETQ. The CDR3 here is CASSLRGPGTSFYEQYF. The DNA for the CDR3 is TGCGCCAGCAGCTTGAGAGGGCCCGGGACAAGTTTTTACGAGCAGTACTTC.

J is TRBJ2-7 and V is TRBV10-3; 14 nucleotides align to TRBD2. Germline values: CDR1 ENHRY, CDR2 SYGVKD. V lost 6 bases and J lost 5; bases outside the gene matches: 0. The CDR3 covers 13 residues. The DNA of the CDR3 is TGTGCCATCAGGGGACTAGCGGGAGACGAGCAGTACTTC. It specifies CAIRGLAGDEQYF.

The chain recombines TRBV27 with TRBJ2-3; 12 nucleotides agree with TRBD2. CDR1 is MNHEY, CDR2 SMNVEV, per germline (reference sequence). V lost 3 bases and J lost 5; bases outside the gene matches: 3. This CDR3 is 15 amino acids long. The CDR3 nucleotides are TGTGCCAGCAGTTTTACGGGACTAGCGGGAGATACGCAGTATTTT. Translation: CASSFTGLAGDTQYF.

This chain uses TRBV10-3 with TRBJ2-1; 11 bases align to TRBD2. CDR1 is ENHRY and CDR2 is SYGVKD in the germline V gene. Losses at the gene ends were 0 bases for V and 8 bases for J; bases not matched to a gene: 6. The CDR3 sequence is 16 residues long. The CDR3 region has the DNA TGTGCCATCAGTGAGTCTGGGACTAGCGGCCCTGATGAGCAGTTCTTC. Amino acid sequence: CAISESGTSGPDEQFF.

The rearrangement links TRBV2 to TRBJ2-1; 11 bases align to TRBD2. The CDR3 sequence is 18 residues long. Germline CDR1 SNHLY, CDR2 FYNNEI. J gave up 0 bases and V 4 bases, and 8 bases lay outside the gene matches. CDR3 amino acids: CASSGSLAGGSSYNEQFF. CDR3 DNA sequence: TGTGCCAGCAGTGGGTCCCTAGCGGGAGGTAGCTCCTACAATGAGCAGTTCTTC. The full variable domain, with the rest looked up from reference TRBV2 and TRBJ2-1, is EPEVTQTPSHQVTQMGQEVILRCVPISNHLYFYWYRQILGQKVEFLVSFYNNEISEKSEIFDDQFSVERPDGSNFTLKIRSTKLEDSAMYFCASSGSLAGGSSYNEQFFGPGTRLTVL.